These T cell receptor beta chains were read from a single sample in a study of neurological immune-mediated disorders. From the 5' RACE reads, TCRdb called clonotypes with MiXCR, one entry per CDR3 protein. The sample yields about 41,000 distinct CDR3 sequences, roughly an eighth seen once. The sequencing input was PBMCs. The receptors shown here come from a female donor in good health. CDR3s include the opening cysteine and the closing phenylalanine or tryptophan. The D gene is left open where the match is weak. Where a row states a size, it is once, few, many or the class of an expanded clone; other rows omit it.

CDR3 protein | V gene | D gene | clone size | J gene
CASSLPTGIIAKNIQYF | TRBV12-3/TRBV12-4 | TRBD1 | many | TRBJ2-4
CASSEYNWGRESNQPQHF | TRBV6-1 | . | many | TRBJ1-5
CASSPAGGADYEQYF | TRBV5-1 | . | many | TRBJ2-7
CASSPMKGSSYEQYF | TRBV18 | . | . | TRBJ2-7
CASRPRTGYSGNTIYF | TRBV12-3/TRBV12-4 | . | many | TRBJ1-3
CASRPAGDWTEAFF | TRBV5-1 | . | many | TRBJ1-1
CSARPGVAHETQYF | TRBV20-1 | . | many | TRBJ2-5
CTQSGASSNQPQHF | TRBV27 | . | many | TRBJ1-5
CSVSRDGLGTEAFF | TRBV29-1 | . | many | TRBJ1-1
CASSPPGTQETQYF | TRBV5-1 | . | many | TRBJ2-5
CASSLATYYNEQFF | TRBV5-1 | . | many | TRBJ2-1
CASSPGLEQFF | TRBV11-3 | . | many | TRBJ2-1
CASSIRSGSNEQFF | TRBV19 | TRBD2 | many | TRBJ2-1
CASSFQFEQYF | TRBV28 | . | many | TRBJ2-7
CASTSLGRGGGYTF | TRBV5-1 | . | many | TRBJ1-2
CASSLGQGAGHF | TRBV12-3/TRBV12-4 | TRBD1 | many | TRBJ2-7
CASSFGLSDTQYF | TRBV27 | . | many | TRBJ2-3
CASSLGHSGQPQHF | TRBV28 | . | . | TRBJ1-5
CASSLTEGNTIYF | TRBV12-3/TRBV12-4 | . | many | TRBJ1-3
CATSQTTVNYEQYF | TRBV15 | . | many | TRBJ2-7
CASSRDRANTEAFF | TRBV5-5 | TRBD1 | many | TRBJ1-1
CASSRGQLLNTEAFF | TRBV5-1 | TRBD1 | . | TRBJ1-1
CASRLTGASTDTQYF | TRBV5-5 | TRBD1 | many | TRBJ2-3
CASSLLAGGPGEQFF | TRBV5-1 | TRBD2 | few | TRBJ2-1
CASSLSFMAQGGSRGYTF | TRBV27 | . | many | TRBJ1-2
CASSSDTGGGVKQYF | TRBV5-1 | . | many | TRBJ2-7
CASSPDTSGANVLTF | TRBV9 | . | many | TRBJ2-6
CSVEAGVGYEQYF | TRBV29-1 | . | many | TRBJ2-7
CSARDLARVSYEQYF | TRBV20-1 | . | many | TRBJ2-7
CSTREMTGPAGELFF | TRBV20-1 | . | . | TRBJ2-2
CASSPRRGANYGYTF | TRBV27 | . | many | TRBJ1-2
CSAFYMVREQFF | TRBV20-1 | . | . | TRBJ2-1
CASSARMADTEAFF | TRBV3-1 | . | many | TRBJ1-1
CASRTSGTGGEQYF | TRBV13 | TRBD2 | many | TRBJ2-7
CSVRGGTNTGELFF | TRBV29-1 | . | many | TRBJ2-2
CASTRSTRSYEQYF | TRBV21-1 | . | . | TRBJ2-7